Listed below are T cell receptor beta chains from one sample, sequenced in a study of blood T cell repertoires in COVID-19. The method was immunoSEQ multiplex PCR; TCRdb's version includes in-frame clones alone and lacks a portion of them. The sample records under 300,000 clones, around 78% being singletons. The source material was peripheral blood. The receptors originated from a man in his sixties who had recovered from COVID-19. Each CDR3 is given with its conserved first and last residue. A D gene is named only where the DNA matches it firmly. Some rows have no size entry. The others give once, few or many, or a class for an expanded clone.

TRBJ2-1 . TRBD2 TRBV29-1 CSVELAGKNEQFF TGCAGCGTTGAGCTAGCGGGGAAGAATGAGCAGTTCTTC
TRBJ2-7 . TRBD2 TRBV11-2 CASSLGVAGLSEQYF TGTGCCAGCAGCTTAGGGGTAGCGGGGCTGTCTGAGCAGTACTTC
TRBJ2-1 . TRBD2 TRBV15 CATSQPSGVGNEQFF TGTGCCACCAGCCAGCCTAGCGGGGTTGGCAATGAGCAGTTCTTC
TRBJ2-3 many . TRBV7-2 CASSLGGGSSADTQYF TGTGCCAGCAGCTTGGGAGGGGGGTCTAGCGCAGATACGCAGTATTTT
TRBJ2-5 . . TRBV19 CASSIDGGGAETQYF TGTGCCAGTAGTATAGATGGAGGGGGCGCCGAGACCCAGTACTTC
TRBJ1-2 . . TRBV6-1 CASSEGLLSGIQAGYTF TGTGCCAGCAGTGAAGGCCTACTCTCAGGGATACAGGCTGGCTACACCTTC
TRBJ2-6 once . TRBV19 CASSILATGANVLTF TGTGCCAGTAGTATTTTGGCAACTGGGGCCAACGTCCTGACTTTC
TRBJ1-2 . TRBD1 TRBV11-2 CASSLAGQGNYGYTF TGTGCCAGCAGCTTAGCGGGACAGGGGAACTATGGCTACACCTTC
TRBJ1-2 . TRBD1 TRBV24-1 CATSTDGTGDGYTF TGTGCCACCAGCACCGATGGGACAGGGGATGGCTACACCTTC
TRBJ2-7 few . TRBV5-6 CASSGRVGSSYEQYF TGTGCCAGCAGCGGGCGCGTCGGAAGCTCCTACGAGCAGTACTTC
TRBJ2-1 . TRBD2 TRBV28 CAACSGGYNEQFF TGTGCCGCCTGCAGCGGGGGATACAATGAGCAGTTCTTC
TRBJ2-1 . . TRBV5-3 CARSLRPVAAQSSYNEQFF TGTGCCAGAAGCTTGAGGCCCGTAGCGGCTCAAAGCTCCTACAATGAGCAGTTCTTC
TRBJ2-5 . . TRBV18 CASSPLGGAGETQYF TGTGCCAGCTCACCACTTGGGGGGGCCGGTGAGACCCAGTACTTC
TRBJ2-4 . TRBD2 TRBV10-2 CASSETDGLAGAVGQYF TGCGCCAGCAGTGAGACGGACGGACTAGCGGGGGCCGTTGGTCAGTACTTC
TRBJ1-2 . . TRBV19 CASSIEVRGPYGYTF TGTGCCAGTAGTATAGAGGTCAGGGGACCCTATGGCTACACCTTC
TRBJ2-7 . TRBD1 TRBV18 CASSRSDREYEQYF TGTGCCAGCTCAAGGTCGGACAGGGAGTATGAGCAGTACTTC
TRBJ2-7 . TRBD1 TRBV14 CASSQDLAGGFSYEQYF TGTGCCAGCAGCCAAGATTTGGCAGGGGGCTTCTCCTACGAGCAGTACTTC
TRBJ1-2 . TRBD1 TRBV7-9 CAILGQADYGYTF TGTGCCATCTTGGGACAGGCCGACTATGGCTACACCTTC
TRBJ2-2 . . TRBV6-1 CASSERVLNTGELFF TGTGCCAGCAGTGAGAGGGTCTTGAACACCGGGGAGCTGTTTTTT
TRBJ1-4 . TRBD1 TRBV29-1 CSVWQGAEKLFF TGCAGCGTTTGGCAGGGGGCTGAAAAACTGTTTTTT
TRBJ2-7 . . TRBV2 CASGRDYEQYF TGTGCCAGCGGTCGGGATTACGAGCAGTACTTC
TRBJ1-3 . . TRBV19 CASSIDPREVSGNTIYF TGTGCCAGTAGTATAGACCCCCGAGAGGTCTCTGGAAACACCATATATTTT
TRBJ2-5 . . TRBV12-5 CASGLGAEETQYF TGTGCTAGTGGTTTGGGGGCAGAAGAGACCCAGTACTTC
TRBJ2-2 . . TRBV24-1 CATREGRLERNTGELFF TGTGCCACCAGGGAGGGACGGTTAGAAAGGAACACCGGGGAGCTGTTTTTT
TRBJ2-7 . . TRBV7-9 CASSPLGGATYEQYF TGTGCCAGCAGCCCTTTGGGGGGGGCCACCTACGAGCAGTACTTC
TRBJ2-2 . TRBD1 TRBV19 CASSMRTGANTGELFF TGTGCCAGTAGTATGAGGACAGGGGCAAACACCGGGGAGCTGTTTTTT
TRBJ1-1 . . TRBV3-1/TRBV3-2 CASRGRGIGTEAFF TGTGCCAGCAGGGGGCGGGGAATTGGCACTGAAGCTTTCTTT
TRBJ2-5 . TRBD2 TRBV5-1 CASSLGSFGAGGGETQYF TGCGCCAGCAGCTTGGGGAGCTTCGGAGCGGGAGGTGGAGAGACCCAGTACTTC
TRBJ1-4 . TRBD1 TRBV6-5 CASSYRDRGEKLFF TGTGCCAGCAGTTACCGGGACAGGGGTGAAAAACTGTTTTTT
TRBJ2-2 once . TRBV25-1 CASSEKAANTGELFF TGTGCCAGCAGTGAAAAGGCGGCGAACACCGGGGAGCTGTTTTTT
TRBJ1-6 . . TRBV10-2 CASREDLRRGSPLHF TGCGCCAGCAGGGAGGACCTCCGCCGGGGGTCACCCCTCCACTTT
TRBJ2-3 few . TRBV4-1 CASSHRGIATDTQYF TGCGCCAGCAGCCACCGAGGCATTGCCACAGATACGCAGTATTTT
TRBJ1-1 . . TRBV4-1 CASREYGGGNTEAFF TGCGCCAGCCGCGAATACGGGGGGGGGAACACTGAAGCTTTCTTT
TRBJ2-7 many TRBD1 TRBV30 CAWSVLGTGNEQYF TGTGCCTGGAGTGTACTGGGGACAGGGAACGAGCAGTACTTC
TRBJ1-6 . TRBD1 TRBV6-5 CASSPDRGVNSPLHF TGTGCCAGCAGCCCCGACAGGGGAGTTAATTCACCCCTCCACTTT
TRBJ2-3 . TRBD2 TRBV3-1/TRBV3-2 CASSPSGGASDTQYF TGTGCCAGCAGCCCTAGCGGGGGGGCAAGTGATACGCAGTATTTT
TRBJ1-3 . . TRBV5-4 CASSFDPEVGGNTIYF TGTGCCAGCAGCTTTGATCCGGAGGTGGGAGGAAACACCATATATTTT
TRBJ1-5 . . TRBV30 CAWSSQGKQPQHF TGTGCCTGGAGTTCCCAGGGTAAACAGCCCCAGCATTTT
TRBJ2-3 . . TRBV10-2 CASSRGRSLQVAQYF TGCGCCAGCAGTCGGGGGAGGTCCCTGCAGGTTGCGCAGTATTTT
TRBJ1-2 . TRBD1 TRBV3-1/TRBV3-2 CASSSRQGVGGYTF TGTGCCAGCAGCTCTCGACAGGGGGTGGGCGGCTACACCTTC
TRBJ2-1 . TRBD2 TRBV29-1 CSVALTGLLNEQFF TGCAGCGTCGCCCTCACGGGACTACTCAATGAGCAGTTCTTC
TRBJ2-7 . . TRBV12-3/TRBV12-4 CASSAGGGSEQYF TGTGCCAGCAGTGCCGGAGGGGGCTCCGAGCAGTACTTC
TRBJ2-4 . . TRBV3-1/TRBV3-2 CASSQSQNIQYF TGTGCCAGCAGCCAGAGCCAAAACATTCAGTACTTC
TRBJ2-3 . TRBD2 TRBV29-1 CSVDLLAGITDTQYF TGCAGCGTTGATTTGCTAGCGGGGATCACAGATACGCAGTATTTT
TRBJ2-3 . TRBD1 TRBV6-5 CASSSRQGRTDTQYF TGTGCCAGCAGTTCTCGACAGGGTCGAACCGATACGCAGTATTTT
TRBJ2-1 . TRBD2 TRBV27 CASSLSWTSGGRGREQFF TGTGCCAGCAGTTTATCGTGGACTAGCGGGGGGAGGGGTCGGGAGCAGTTCTTC
TRBJ2-7 . TRBD1 TRBV5-1 CASSTGALAAEQYF TGCGCCAGCAGCACAGGGGCTTTGGCGGCCGAGCAGTACTTC
TRBJ2-5 . TRBD1 TRBV2 CASRTGGFGETQYF TGTGCCAGCAGAACAGGGGGCTTCGGGGAGACCCAGTACTTC
TRBJ2-1 . TRBD2 TRBV7-7 CASSLGLAGVGEQFF TGTGCCAGCAGCTTAGGGCTAGCGGGAGTCGGTGAGCAGTTCTTC
TRBJ1-1 . TRBD1 TRBV29-1 CSVEGQGFGAFF TGCAGCGTGGAGGGACAGGGGTTTGGGGCTTTCTTT
TRBJ1-5 . . TRBV24-1 CATPASVTEGPGRGCVNQPQHF TGTGCCACCCCGGCCTCAGTGACAGAAGGGCCAGGGAGGGGATGCGTCAATCAGCCCCAGCATTTT
TRBJ2-3 . TRBD2 TRBV2 CASSLGLARKTDTQYF TGTGCCAGCAGTTTGGGACTAGCGAGAAAAACAGATACGCAGTATTTT
TRBJ2-1 few TRBD2 TRBV11-1 CASSLGRGSLEQFF TGTGCCAGCAGCTTGGGGCGGGGGTCGTTAGAGCAGTTCTTC